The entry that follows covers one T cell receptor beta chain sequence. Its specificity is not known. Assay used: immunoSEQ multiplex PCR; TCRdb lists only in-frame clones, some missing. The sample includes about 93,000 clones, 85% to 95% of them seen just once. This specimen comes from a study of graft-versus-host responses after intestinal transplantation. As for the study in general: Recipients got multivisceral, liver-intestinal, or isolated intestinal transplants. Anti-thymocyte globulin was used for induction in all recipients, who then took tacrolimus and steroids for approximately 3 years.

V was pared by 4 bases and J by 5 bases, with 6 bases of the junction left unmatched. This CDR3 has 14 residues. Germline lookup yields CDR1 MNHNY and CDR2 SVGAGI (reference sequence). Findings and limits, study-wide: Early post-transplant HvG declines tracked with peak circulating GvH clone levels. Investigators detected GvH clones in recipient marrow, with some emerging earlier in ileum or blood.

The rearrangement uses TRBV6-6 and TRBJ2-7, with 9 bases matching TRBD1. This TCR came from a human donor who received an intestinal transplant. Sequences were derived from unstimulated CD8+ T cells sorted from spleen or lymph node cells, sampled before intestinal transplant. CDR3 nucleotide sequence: TGTGCCAGCAGTTTGACAGGGGGTATCGACGAGCAGTACTTC. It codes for CASSLTGGIDEQYF.